The present entry profiles one T cell receptor (beta chain) with its context. CDR3 length: 16 amino acids. The germline V gene encodes CDR1 SNHLY and CDR2 FYNNEI. Trimming at V came to 3 bases and at J to 2 bases, leaving 6 bases not matched to a gene. The method was immunoSEQ multiplex PCR; TCRdb's version includes in-frame clones alone and lacks a portion of them. Among about 400,000 clones listed, approximately 86% were seen once. The sample originates from a study of blood T cell repertoires in COVID-19. Sequences were obtained from peripheral blood. This rearrangement joins TRBV2 to TRBJ2-2, with 7 nucleotides matching TRBD1. The receptor was isolated from a human donor in a cohort sampled during active COVID-19. The CDR3 DNA follows: TGTGCCAGCAGTGATAACAGGGGAAGAAACACCGGGGAGCTGTTTTTT. Translated, it gives CASSDNRGRNTGELFF.